Listed below are T cell receptor beta chains from one sample, sequenced in a study of cytomegalovirus exposure and HLA in healthy donors. Profiled with immunoSEQ multiplex PCR; TCRdb holds only in-frame clones, not every one. Of approximately 100,000 clones detected, around 74% appear once; the ten largest clones hold less than 2%. The material sequenced was PBMCs. The receptors come from a male donor in good health and CMV-seronegative. The CDR3 runs from the conserved cysteine through the conserved F or W. D genes are given only for firm matches. For some rows the clone size is stated as once, few or many, or as a class when expanded; others skip it.

abundance: .
j_gene: TRBJ1-5
d_gene: .
v_gene: TRBV6-9
CDR3nt: TGTGCCAGCAGTGAAATTTTGAGCAGGGGTAATCAGCCCCAGCATTTT
CDR3aa: CASSEILSRGNQPQHF

abundance: .
j_gene: TRBJ1-1
d_gene: .
v_gene: TRBV27
CDR3nt: TGTGCCAGCAGTTTATTGGCAAGGAACACTGAAGCTTTCTTT
CDR3aa: CASSLLARNTEAFF

abundance: .
j_gene: TRBJ2-1
d_gene: TRBD2
v_gene: TRBV7-2
CDR3nt: TGTGCCAGCAGCTCCGAAACTAGCGGGAGTCTGAATGAGCAGTTCTTC
CDR3aa: CASSSETSGSLNEQFF

abundance: few
j_gene: TRBJ2-7
d_gene: TRBD2
v_gene: TRBV6-6
CDR3nt: TGTGCCAGCAAGGGACTAGCGGGAGCGGCCTACGAGCAGTACTTC
CDR3aa: CASKGLAGAAYEQYF

abundance: .
j_gene: TRBJ1-4
d_gene: .
v_gene: TRBV7-9
CDR3nt: TGTGCCAGCAGCTTAACTGGGGGCGATGAAAAACTGTTTTTT
CDR3aa: CASSLTGGDEKLFF

abundance: .
j_gene: TRBJ1-1
d_gene: TRBD1
v_gene: TRBV30
CDR3nt: TGTGCCTGGAGTGTGGGCAGGGGGCGGACCACTGAAGCTTTCTTT
CDR3aa: CAWSVGRGRTTEAFF

abundance: .
j_gene: TRBJ2-3
d_gene: TRBD2
v_gene: TRBV27
CDR3nt: TGTGCCAGCAGTGTATCAAGCGGGAGGGCCCGGTATTTT
CDR3aa: CASSVSSGRARYF

abundance: .
j_gene: TRBJ2-7
d_gene: .
v_gene: TRBV6-4
CDR3nt: TGTGCCAGCAGTCCCACCCCGACGGGAGTCTACGAGCAGTACTTC
CDR3aa: CASSPTPTGVYEQYF

abundance: .
j_gene: TRBJ2-5
d_gene: TRBD2
v_gene: TRBV28
CDR3nt: TGTGCCATTGGACTAGCGGGAGTGGAGACCCAGTACTTC
CDR3aa: CAIGLAGVETQYF

abundance: few
j_gene: TRBJ2-7
d_gene: TRBD1
v_gene: TRBV30
CDR3nt: TGTGCCTGGAGCCGGGACAGCTCCTACGAGCAGTACTTC
CDR3aa: CAWSRDSSYEQYF

abundance: once
j_gene: TRBJ2-5
d_gene: .
v_gene: TRBV19
CDR3nt: TGTGCCAGTAGTATACAGGGGAGTCAAGAGACCCAGTACTTC
CDR3aa: CASSIQGSQETQYF

abundance: .
j_gene: TRBJ2-4
d_gene: TRBD1
v_gene: TRBV19
CDR3nt: TGTGCCAGTAGTATAGGGGGACAGGGAGGGAAGGCCAAAAACATTCAGTACTTC
CDR3aa: CASSIGGQGGKAKNIQYF

abundance: .
j_gene: TRBJ1-5
d_gene: .
v_gene: TRBV27
CDR3nt: TGTGCCAGCAGTTGGGGGGGTGGGCGCAATCAGCCCCAGCATTTT
CDR3aa: CASSWGGGRNQPQHF

abundance: .
j_gene: TRBJ2-7
d_gene: TRBD1
v_gene: TRBV28
CDR3nt: TGTGCCAGCAGGGACAGGGGAGGGGGCGAGCAGTACTTC
CDR3aa: CASRDRGGGEQYF

abundance: .
j_gene: TRBJ1-2
d_gene: .
v_gene: TRBV19
CDR3nt: TGTGCCAGTAACCCTACAGGGAAGGGTATCAACTATGGCTACACCTTC
CDR3aa: CASNPTGKGINYGYTF

abundance: .
j_gene: TRBJ2-3
d_gene: TRBD2
v_gene: TRBV4-1
CDR3nt: TGCGCCAGCAGCCACGATAGCGGGAGCACAGATACGCAGTATTTT
CDR3aa: CASSHDSGSTDTQYF

abundance: once
j_gene: TRBJ1-1
d_gene: .
v_gene: TRBV4-1
CDR3nt: TGCGCCAGCAGCCAGGAACCTCTCGCAGGGCGGGGAGGGTCGGGCACTGAAGCTTTCTTT
CDR3aa: CASSQEPLAGRGGSGTEAFF

abundance: .
j_gene: TRBJ1-1
d_gene: .
v_gene: TRBV5-1
CDR3nt: TGCGCCAGCAGCCCCCGGGAGGGGGGCGGCACTGAAGCTTTCTTT
CDR3aa: CASSPREGGGTEAFF

abundance: .
j_gene: TRBJ1-5
d_gene: .
v_gene: TRBV30
CDR3nt: TGTGCCTGGACCCCAGATGGAAAAGGGGGGGATCAGCCCCAGCATTTT
CDR3aa: CAWTPDGKGGDQPQHF

abundance: .
j_gene: TRBJ1-1
d_gene: TRBD1
v_gene: TRBV29-1
CDR3nt: TGCAGCGTCATGGACAGGGGAAGAACTGAAGCTTTCTTT
CDR3aa: CSVMDRGRTEAFF

abundance: few
j_gene: TRBJ1-1
d_gene: .
v_gene: TRBV6-4
CDR3nt: TGTGCCAGCAGTGTTTCACAGCAAACTGAAGCTTTCTTT
CDR3aa: CASSVSQQTEAFF

abundance: few
j_gene: TRBJ2-7
d_gene: .
v_gene: TRBV5-6
CDR3nt: TGTGCCAGCAGCTTGGTAGACAGGCCCTACGAGCAGTACTTC
CDR3aa: CASSLVDRPYEQYF

abundance: few
j_gene: TRBJ2-7
d_gene: .
v_gene: TRBV30
CDR3nt: TGTGCCTGGACAATATCGGGTTACGAGCAGTACTTC
CDR3aa: CAWTISGYEQYF

abundance: few
j_gene: TRBJ1-1
d_gene: TRBD1
v_gene: TRBV7-9
CDR3nt: TGTGCCAGCAGCCCCCGGACAGGGAACACTGAAGCTTTCTTT
CDR3aa: CASSPRTGNTEAFF

abundance: .
j_gene: TRBJ2-5
d_gene: TRBD1
v_gene: TRBV7-2
CDR3nt: TGTGCCAGCAGCCCGACCCTCAGGGGGAAAGAGACCCAGTACTTC
CDR3aa: CASSPTLRGKETQYF

abundance: few
j_gene: TRBJ1-1
d_gene: .
v_gene: TRBV30
CDR3nt: TGTGCCTGGAGTGGGCGGGCCTCCGGACACACTGAAGCTTTCTTT
CDR3aa: CAWSGRASGHTEAFF

abundance: few
j_gene: TRBJ2-7
d_gene: .
v_gene: TRBV6-1
CDR3nt: TGTGCCAGCAGTGAAGCTAACGAGCAGTACTTC
CDR3aa: CASSEANEQYF

abundance: .
j_gene: TRBJ2-7
d_gene: TRBD1
v_gene: TRBV11-2
CDR3nt: TGTGCCAGCAGCGGGGACAGGGGACCCTACGAGCAGTACTTC
CDR3aa: CASSGDRGPYEQYF

abundance: .
j_gene: TRBJ2-7
d_gene: TRBD2
v_gene: TRBV28
CDR3nt: TGTGCCAGCAGGGAGGGGACTAGGTACTACGAGCAGTACTTC
CDR3aa: CASREGTRYYEQYF

abundance: .
j_gene: TRBJ1-2
d_gene: TRBD1
v_gene: TRBV29-1
CDR3nt: TGCAGCGTCGGACAGGGGGCAAATGGCTACACCTTC
CDR3aa: CSVGQGANGYTF

abundance: .
j_gene: TRBJ2-3
d_gene: .
v_gene: TRBV28
CDR3nt: TGTGCCAGCAGTTACCATGTCAGGGGTACAGATACGCAGTATTTT
CDR3aa: CASSYHVRGTDTQYF

abundance: .
j_gene: TRBJ1-1
d_gene: .
v_gene: TRBV20-1
CDR3nt: TGCAGTGCCGTAAGCGGAGAGGCTTTCTTT
CDR3aa: CSAVSGEAFF

abundance: .
j_gene: TRBJ1-5
d_gene: .
v_gene: TRBV5-1
CDR3nt: TGCGCCAGCAGCTTAACAGGGAATCAGCCCCAGCATTTT
CDR3aa: CASSLTGNQPQHF